This record covers a single T cell receptor (beta chain). What it recognizes is unknown. The sample belongs to a study of cytomegalovirus exposure and HLA in healthy donors. Study-wide findings and caveats: Specific recognition of CMV antigens was confirmed in vitro for a few chains (all CMV-associated). It was 150 or so TCR beta chains that were listed as cytomegalovirus-associated. Rarity characterized most TCR sequences, yet some public TCRs appeared in many donors.

With 5 bases removed from V and 0 bases from J, the gap between germline ends came to 17 bases. CDR1 is SGHAT, CDR2 FQNNGV, per germline. The CDR3 is 16 amino acids. The donors were members of the validation cohort, which comprised roughly 120 subjects and was separate from the first cohort of about 700 subjects. Produced via immunoSEQ multiplex PCR; TCRdb's table is partial and in-frame only. The sample yields 200,000 to 250,000 clones, about 91% seen once. The V call is TRBV11-2, the J call TRBJ2-7; tentative D call: TRBD1 (5 bases). Sequenced sample: PBMCs. This receptor was identified in a young woman in good health and CMV-seronegative. CDR3 protein: CASSPGPGLNSYEQYF. The CDR3 region has the DNA TGTGCCAGCAGCCCTGGGCCAGGGCTGAACTCCTACGAGCAGTACTTC.